The entry below gives a single T cell receptor beta chain sequence along with its context. Its specificity is not known. Its ends do not fully match the called genes, so a read error is possible. TCRdb processed the 5' RACE reads anew with MiXCR; each CDR3 protein has one entry. Here the sample spans fewer than 110,000 distinct CDR3 sequences, 13% to 15% being singletons. This CDR3 spans 14 amino acids. Germline V gene data show CDR1 as LGHNT and CDR2 as FRNRAP. This specimen comes from a study of T-cell memory formation after mild COVID-19. General study findings and limits: CD4/CD8 balance held among clones contracting day 15 to 85, and later expanders leaned CD4+. Proof of SARS-CoV-2 specificity was absent for the second-wave clones that crested on day 37. Prior to infection, memory already included some responding clones, suggesting cross-reactive memory joined.

V gene TRBV12-5 combines with J gene TRBJ1-2; TRBD1 matches 9 bases. The sequenced sample was PBMCs or a T cell subset sorted from them (not recorded which). The receptor's source is a man aged 18 to 29 who had mild COVID-19 (a few samples of this study predate the infection). Cell type and time point are not known. The CDR3 DNA is TGTGCTAGTGGTTTGGGGACAGGGGTCGGGACTTCGGTCTTC. This codes for CASGLGTGVGTSVF.